The rows below give T cell receptor beta chains drawn from one sample of a study of blood T cell repertoires in COVID-19. Assay used: immunoSEQ multiplex PCR; TCRdb lists only in-frame clones, some missing. The table records roughly 100,000 clones, roughly nine tenths of them present only once. Sequenced material: peripheral blood. The source is a human donor in a cohort sampled during active COVID-19. CDR3s include the opening cysteine and the closing phenylalanine or tryptophan. A D gene is named only where the DNA matches it firmly. Expanded clones are given a class, and other clones once, few, many or no size at all.

CASSPYQGQGTDTQYF TGTGCCAGCAGCCCCTACCAGGGACAGGGCACAGATACGCAGTATTTT NA NA TRBJ2-3 TRBV21-1
CASSPGLAGSYEQYF TGTGCCAGCTCACCAGGACTAGCGGGCTCCTACGAGCAGTACTTC TRBD2 NA TRBJ2-7 TRBV18
CASSLVFWPDFSTTDTQYF TGTGCCAGCAGCTTGGTGTTTTGGCCGGACTTCAGCACCACAGATACGCAGTATTTT NA NA TRBJ2-3 TRBV5-5
CATGTSGRHEQFF TGTGCCACCGGGACTAGCGGGAGGCATGAGCAGTTCTTC TRBD2 NA TRBJ2-1 TRBV24-1
CASRKDRGQNEQFF TGTGCCAGCAGGAAGGACAGGGGGCAAAATGAGCAGTTCTTC TRBD1 NA TRBJ2-1 TRBV2
CASSPSGGYGYTF TGTGCCAGCAGCCCGTCGGGGGGCTATGGCTACACCTTC NA NA TRBJ1-2 TRBV7-9
CASSLDRGGNSPLHF TGCGCCAGCAGCTTGGACAGGGGGGGAAATTCACCCCTCCACTTT TRBD1 few TRBJ1-6 TRBV5-1
CASSARSGGGFSEQFF TGTGCCAGCAGCGCCCGTTCGGGCGGGGGATTTAGTGAGCAGTTCTTC TRBD2 NA TRBJ2-1 TRBV3-1/TRBV3-2
CASSISSKTGANTEAFF TGTGCCAGTAGTATTAGTTCGAAAACAGGGGCGAACACTGAAGCTTTCTTT TRBD1 NA TRBJ1-1 TRBV19
CAILGQGRWYNSPLHF TGTGCCATACTGGGACAGGGAAGGTGGTATAATTCACCCCTCCACTTT TRBD1 once TRBJ1-6 TRBV2
CASKRGQGTGYTF TGTGCCAGCAAGAGAGGACAGGGTACTGGCTACACCTTC TRBD1 NA TRBJ1-2 TRBV6-5
CASSLGGGLQISAIYF TGTGCCAGCAGCTTAGGAGGGGGCCTACAGATCAGCGCCATATATTTT TRBD1 NA TRBJ1-3 TRBV7-6
CASMRLAGGEQYF TGTGCCAGCATGCGACTAGCGGGAGGCGAGCAGTACTTC TRBD2 once TRBJ2-7 TRBV28
CASIIIRGSEKLFF TGTGCCAGCATTATAATCAGGGGAAGTGAAAAACTGTTTTTT NA NA TRBJ1-4 TRBV2
CASSLRGVNEQYF TGTGCCAGCAGCTTACGGGGAGTAAACGAGCAGTACTTC NA NA TRBJ2-7 TRBV11-2
CASSTYGAAGLAVTDTQYF TGTGCCAGCAGCACCTATGGGGCCGCCGGACTAGCGGTAACAGATACGCAGTATTTT TRBD2 few TRBJ2-3 TRBV11-2